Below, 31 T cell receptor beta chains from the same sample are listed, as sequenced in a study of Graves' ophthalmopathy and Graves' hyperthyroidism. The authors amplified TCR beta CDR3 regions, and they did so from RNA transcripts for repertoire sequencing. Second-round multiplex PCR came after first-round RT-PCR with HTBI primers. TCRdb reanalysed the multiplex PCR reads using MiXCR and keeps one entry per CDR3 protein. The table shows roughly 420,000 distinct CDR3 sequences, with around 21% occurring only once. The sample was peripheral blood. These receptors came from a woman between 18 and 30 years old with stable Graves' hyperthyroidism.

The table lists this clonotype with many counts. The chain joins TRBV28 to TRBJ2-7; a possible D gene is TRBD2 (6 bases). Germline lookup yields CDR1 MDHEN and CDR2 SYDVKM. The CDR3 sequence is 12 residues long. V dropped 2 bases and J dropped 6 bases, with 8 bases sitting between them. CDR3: CASSLGEVEQYF. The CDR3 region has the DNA TGTGCCAGCAGTTTAGGGGAGGTCGAGCAGTACTTC.

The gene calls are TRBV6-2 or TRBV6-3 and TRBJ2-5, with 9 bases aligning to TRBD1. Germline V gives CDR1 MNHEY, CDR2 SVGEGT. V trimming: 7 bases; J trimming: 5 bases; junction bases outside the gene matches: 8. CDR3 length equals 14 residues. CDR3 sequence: CASMYRGRWETQYF. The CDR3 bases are TGTGCCAGCATGTACAGGGGGCGTTGGGAGACCCAGTACTTC.

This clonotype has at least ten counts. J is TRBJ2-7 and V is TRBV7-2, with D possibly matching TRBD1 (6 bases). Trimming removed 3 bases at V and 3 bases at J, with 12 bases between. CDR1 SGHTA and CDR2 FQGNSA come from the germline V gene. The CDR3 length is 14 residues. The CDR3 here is CASSFRDTYYEQYF. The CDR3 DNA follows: TGTGCCAGCAGCTTCCGGGACACCTACTACGAGCAGTACTTC.

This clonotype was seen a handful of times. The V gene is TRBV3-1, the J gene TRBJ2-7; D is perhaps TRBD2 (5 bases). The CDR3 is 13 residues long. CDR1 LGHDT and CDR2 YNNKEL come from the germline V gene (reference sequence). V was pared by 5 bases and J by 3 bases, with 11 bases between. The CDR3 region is CASSSDWNYEQYF. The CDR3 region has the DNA TGTGCCAGCAGCTCGGACTGGAACTACGAGCAGTACTTC.

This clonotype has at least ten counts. CDR3 protein: CSARMGGTGNTIYF. The CDR3 nucleotides are TGCAGTGCTAGAATGGGGGGCACTGGAAACACCATATATTTT. The J gene is TRBJ1-3, the V gene TRBV20-1; D may be TRBD1 (6 bases). CDR1 is DFQATT and CDR2 is SNEGSKA in the germline V gene (reference sequence). Trimming stripped 2 bases from V and 2 bases from J, with 10 bases between. This CDR3 contains 14 residues.

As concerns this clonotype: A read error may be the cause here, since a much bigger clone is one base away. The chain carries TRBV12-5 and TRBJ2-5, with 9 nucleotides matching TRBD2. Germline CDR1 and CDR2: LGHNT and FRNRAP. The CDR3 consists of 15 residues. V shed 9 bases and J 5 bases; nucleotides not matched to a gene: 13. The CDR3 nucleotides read TGTGCTAGCGGCGGGGGGGGGAAAGCGGGGGAGACCCAGTACTTC. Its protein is CASGGGGKAGETQYF.

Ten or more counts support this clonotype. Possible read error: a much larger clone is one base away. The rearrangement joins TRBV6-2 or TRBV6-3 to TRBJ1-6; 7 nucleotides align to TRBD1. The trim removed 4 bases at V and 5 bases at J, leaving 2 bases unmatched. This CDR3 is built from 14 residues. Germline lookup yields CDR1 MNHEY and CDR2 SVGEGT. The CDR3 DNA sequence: TGTGCCAGCAGTTCCGGGACAGATAATTCACCCCTCCACTTT. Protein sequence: CASSSGTDNSPLHF.

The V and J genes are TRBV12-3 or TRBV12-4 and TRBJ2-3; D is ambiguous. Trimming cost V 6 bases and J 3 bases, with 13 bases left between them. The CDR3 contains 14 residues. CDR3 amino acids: CASRAWVGTDTQYF. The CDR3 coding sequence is TGTGCCAGCAGGGCTTGGGTCGGTACAGATACGCAGTATTTT.

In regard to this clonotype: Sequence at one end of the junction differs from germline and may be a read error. The CDR3 bases are TGTGCCAGCAGCTTAGTACTAGGACAGAACTATGACTACACCTTC. Protein: CASSLVLGQNYDYTF. V usage is TRBV7-9 and J usage is TRBJ1-2, with D tentatively TRBD1 (6 bases). From germline, CDR1 is SEHNR and CDR2 FQNEAQ (reference sequence). CDR3 size: 15 residues.

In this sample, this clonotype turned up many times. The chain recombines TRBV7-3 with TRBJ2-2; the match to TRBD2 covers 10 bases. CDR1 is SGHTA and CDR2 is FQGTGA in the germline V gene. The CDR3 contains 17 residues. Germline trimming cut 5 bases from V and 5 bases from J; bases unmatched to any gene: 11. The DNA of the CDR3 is TGTGCCAGCAGCCCACGGACTAGCGGAGGGTTAACCGGGGAGCTGTTTTTT. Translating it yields CASSPRTSGGLTGELFF.

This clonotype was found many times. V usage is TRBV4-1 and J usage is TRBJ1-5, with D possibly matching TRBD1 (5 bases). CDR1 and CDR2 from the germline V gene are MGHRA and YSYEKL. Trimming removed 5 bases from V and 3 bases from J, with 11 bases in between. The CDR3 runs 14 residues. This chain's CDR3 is CASSWDGFNQPQHF. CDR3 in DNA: TGCGCCAGCAGCTGGGACGGTTTCAATCAGCCCCAGCATTTT.

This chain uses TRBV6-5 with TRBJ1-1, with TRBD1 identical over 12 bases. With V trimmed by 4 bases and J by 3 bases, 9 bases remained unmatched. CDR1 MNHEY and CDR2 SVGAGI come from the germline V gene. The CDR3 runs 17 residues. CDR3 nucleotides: TGTGCCAGCAGTTCCCCGGGACAGGGGGCAAGGGACACTGAAGCTTTCTTT. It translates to CASSSPGQGARDTEAFF.

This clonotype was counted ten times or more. This CDR3 reads CAISESMYQGEAFF. The CDR3, as DNA: TGTGCCATCAGTGAGTCTATGTACCAGGGAGAAGCTTTCTTT. The genes are TRBV10-3 and TRBJ1-1; tentatively, D is TRBD1 (5 bases). Germline loops: CDR1 ENHRY, CDR2 SYGVKD. With 0 bases removed from V and 8 bases from J, the gap between germline ends came to 13 bases. This CDR3 region has 14 residues.

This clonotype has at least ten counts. CDR3 sequence: CASARDRGMNTEAFF. DNA of the CDR3: TGTGCCAGCGCCAGGGACAGGGGCATGAACACTGAAGCTTTCTTT. The chain combines TRBV6-5 with TRBJ1-1, with TRBD1 matching 10 bases. With V trimmed by 8 bases and J by 0 bases, 6 bases remained unmatched. The CDR3 is 15 residues long. Germline assignment: CDR1 MNHEY and CDR2 SVGAGI.

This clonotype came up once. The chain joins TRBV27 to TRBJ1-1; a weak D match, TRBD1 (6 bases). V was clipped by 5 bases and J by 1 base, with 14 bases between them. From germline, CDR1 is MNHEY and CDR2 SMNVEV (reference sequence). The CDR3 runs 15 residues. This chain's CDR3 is CASSIGQPGNTEAFF. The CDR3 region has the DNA TGTGCCAGCAGTATAGGACAGCCTGGGAACACTGAAGCTTTCTTT.

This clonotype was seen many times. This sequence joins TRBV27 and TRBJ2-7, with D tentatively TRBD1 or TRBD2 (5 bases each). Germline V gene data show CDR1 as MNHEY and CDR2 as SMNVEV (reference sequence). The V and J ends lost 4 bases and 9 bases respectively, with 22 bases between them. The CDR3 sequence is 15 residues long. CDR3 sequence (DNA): TGTGCCAGCAGTTCTCCCGGGACGGCGATCGGAGGGCAGTACTTC. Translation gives CASSSPGTAIGGQYF.

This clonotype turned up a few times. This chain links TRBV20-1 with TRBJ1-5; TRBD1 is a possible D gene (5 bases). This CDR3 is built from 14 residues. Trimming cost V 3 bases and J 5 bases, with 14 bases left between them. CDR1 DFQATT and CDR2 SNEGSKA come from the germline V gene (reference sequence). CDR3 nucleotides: TGCAGTGCTAGGGGACTGACGGAGTATCAGCCCCAGCATTTT. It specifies CSARGLTEYQPQHF.

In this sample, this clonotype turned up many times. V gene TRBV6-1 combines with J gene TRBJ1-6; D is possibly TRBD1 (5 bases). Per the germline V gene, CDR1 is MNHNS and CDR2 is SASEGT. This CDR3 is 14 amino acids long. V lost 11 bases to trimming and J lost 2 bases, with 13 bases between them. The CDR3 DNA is TGTGCCGGGTCGCAGGGACCCTATAATTCACCCCTCCACTTT. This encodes CAGSQGPYNSPLHF.

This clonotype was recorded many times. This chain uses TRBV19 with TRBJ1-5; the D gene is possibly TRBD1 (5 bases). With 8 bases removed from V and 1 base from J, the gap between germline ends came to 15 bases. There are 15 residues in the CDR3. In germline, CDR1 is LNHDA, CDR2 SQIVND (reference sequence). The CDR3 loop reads CASAEGFKSNQPQHF. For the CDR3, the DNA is TGTGCCAGTGCGGAGGGGTTTAAGAGCAATCAGCCCCAGCATTTT. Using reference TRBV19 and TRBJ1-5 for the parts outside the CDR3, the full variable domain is DGGITQSPKYLFRKEGQNVTLSCEQNLNHDAMYWYRQDPGQGLRLIYYSQIVNDFQKGDIAEGYSVSREKKESFPLTVTSAQKNPTAFYLCASAEGFKSNQPQHFGDGTRLSIL.

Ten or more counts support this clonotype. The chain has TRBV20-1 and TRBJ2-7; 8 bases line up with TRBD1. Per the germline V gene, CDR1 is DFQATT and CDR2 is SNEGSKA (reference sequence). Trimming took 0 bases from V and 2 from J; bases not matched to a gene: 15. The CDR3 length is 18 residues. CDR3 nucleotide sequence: TGCAGTGCTAGAGATCGGCCACAGGGGGTACCCTTCCCCTACGAGCAGTACTTC. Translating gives CSARDRPQGVPFPYEQYF.

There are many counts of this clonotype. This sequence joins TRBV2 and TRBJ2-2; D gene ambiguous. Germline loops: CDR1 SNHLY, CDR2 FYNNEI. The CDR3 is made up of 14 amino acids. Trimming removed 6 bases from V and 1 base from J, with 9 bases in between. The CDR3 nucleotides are TGTGCCAGCAGCGGTAGCCGGAACACCGGGGAGCTGTTTTTT. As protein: CASSGSRNTGELFF. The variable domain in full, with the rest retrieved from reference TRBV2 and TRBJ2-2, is EPEVTQTPSHQVTQMGQEVILRCVPISNHLYFYWYRQILGQKVEFLVSFYNNEISEKSEIFDDQFSVERPDGSNFTLKIRSTKLEDSAMYFCASSGSRNTGELFFGEGSRLTVL.

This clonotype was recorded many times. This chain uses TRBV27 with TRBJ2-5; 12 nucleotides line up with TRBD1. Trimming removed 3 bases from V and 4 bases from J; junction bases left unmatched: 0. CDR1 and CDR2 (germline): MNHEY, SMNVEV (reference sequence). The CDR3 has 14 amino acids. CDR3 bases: TGTGCCAGCAGTTTGGGACAGGGGGCAGAGACCCAGTACTTC. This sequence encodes CASSLGQGAETQYF.

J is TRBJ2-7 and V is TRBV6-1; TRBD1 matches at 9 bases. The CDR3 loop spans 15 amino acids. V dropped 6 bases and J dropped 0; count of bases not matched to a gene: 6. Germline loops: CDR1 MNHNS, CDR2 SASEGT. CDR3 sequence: CASRLGTGRSYEQYF. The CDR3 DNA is TGTGCCAGCAGGCTAGGGACAGGGCGCTCCTACGAGCAGTACTTC.

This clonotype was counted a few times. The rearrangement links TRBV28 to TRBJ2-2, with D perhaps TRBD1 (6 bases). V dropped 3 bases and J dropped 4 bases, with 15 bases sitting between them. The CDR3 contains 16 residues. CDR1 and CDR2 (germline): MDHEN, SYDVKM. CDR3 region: CASSFPPGHSTGELFF. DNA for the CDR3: TGTGCCAGCAGTTTCCCCCCGGGACACTCCACCGGGGAGCTGTTTTTT.

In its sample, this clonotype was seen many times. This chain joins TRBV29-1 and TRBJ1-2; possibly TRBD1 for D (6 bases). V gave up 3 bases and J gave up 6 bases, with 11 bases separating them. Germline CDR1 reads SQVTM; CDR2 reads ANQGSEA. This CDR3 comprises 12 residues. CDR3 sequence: CSVERYRDGYTF. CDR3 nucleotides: TGCAGCGTTGAGCGATACAGGGATGGCTACACCTTC.

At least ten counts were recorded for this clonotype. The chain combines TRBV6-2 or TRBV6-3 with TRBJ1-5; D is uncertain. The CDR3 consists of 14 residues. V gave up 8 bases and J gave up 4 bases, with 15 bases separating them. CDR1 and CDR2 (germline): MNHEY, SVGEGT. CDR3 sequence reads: CASHHLDGNQPQHF. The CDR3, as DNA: TGTGCCAGCCATCACCTCGACGGGAATCAGCCCCAGCATTTT.

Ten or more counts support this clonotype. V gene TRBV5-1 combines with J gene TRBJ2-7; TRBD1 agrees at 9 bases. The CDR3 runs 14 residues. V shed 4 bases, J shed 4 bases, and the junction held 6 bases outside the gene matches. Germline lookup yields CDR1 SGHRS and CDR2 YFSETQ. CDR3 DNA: TGCGCCAGCAGCCTACAGGGGGCTCAGTACGAGCAGTACTTC. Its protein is CASSLQGAQYEQYF.

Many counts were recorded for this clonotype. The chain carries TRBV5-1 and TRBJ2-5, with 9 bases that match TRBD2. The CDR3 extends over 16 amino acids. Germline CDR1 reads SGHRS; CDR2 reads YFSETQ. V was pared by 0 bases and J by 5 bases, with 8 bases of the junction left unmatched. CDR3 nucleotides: TGCGCCAGCAGCTTGGGGGTCCTAGCGGGAAGGGAGACCCAGTACTTC. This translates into CASSLGVLAGRETQYF. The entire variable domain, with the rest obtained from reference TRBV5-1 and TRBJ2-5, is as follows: KAGVTQTPRYLIKTRGQQVTLSCSPISGHRSVSWYQQTPGQGLQFLFEYFSETQRNKGNFPGRFSGRQFSNSRSEMNVSTLELGDSALYLCASSLGVLAGRETQYFGPGTRLLVL.

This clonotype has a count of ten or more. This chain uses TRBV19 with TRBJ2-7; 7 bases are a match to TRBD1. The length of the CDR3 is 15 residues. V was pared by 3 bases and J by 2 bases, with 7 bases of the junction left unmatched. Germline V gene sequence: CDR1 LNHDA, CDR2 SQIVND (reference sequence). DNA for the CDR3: TGTGCCAGTAGTATCGCCGGGACAGCTCCCTACGAGCAGTACTTC. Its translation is CASSIAGTAPYEQYF.

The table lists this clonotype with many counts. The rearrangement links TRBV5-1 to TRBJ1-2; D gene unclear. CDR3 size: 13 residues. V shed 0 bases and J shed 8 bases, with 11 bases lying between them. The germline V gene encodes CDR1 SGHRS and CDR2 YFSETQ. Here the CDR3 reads CASSLEGFGGYTF. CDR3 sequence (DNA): TGCGCCAGCAGCTTGGAGGGATTCGGCGGCTACACCTTC.

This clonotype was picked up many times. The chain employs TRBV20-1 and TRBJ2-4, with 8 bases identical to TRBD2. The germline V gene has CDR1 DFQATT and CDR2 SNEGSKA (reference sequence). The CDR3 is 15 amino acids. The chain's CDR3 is CAPSGGDLAKNIQYF. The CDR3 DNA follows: TGCGCCCCCAGCGGGGGCGACTTAGCCAAAAACATTCAGTACTTC.